This is a list of T cell receptor beta chains from one sample in a study of cytomegalovirus exposure and HLA in healthy donors. Assay: immunoSEQ multiplex PCR; the TCRdb copy retains only in-frame clones and omits some. Here the sample spans 74,000 or so clones, under 85% being singletons. Sequenced input: PBMCs. These receptors were taken from a woman in her 40s in good health and CMV-seropositive. CDR3s include the opening cysteine and the closing phenylalanine or tryptophan. D genes are given only for firm matches.

d_gene: -; j_gene: TRBJ1-6; v_gene: TRBV5-1; CDR3aa: CASSNAGRDDSPLHF
d_gene: TRBD1; j_gene: TRBJ1-4; v_gene: TRBV4-1; CDR3aa: CASSSQWGTENEKLFF
d_gene: -; j_gene: TRBJ1-2; v_gene: TRBV16; CDR3aa: CASSQSGGARGYGYTF
d_gene: TRBD1; j_gene: TRBJ2-1; v_gene: TRBV18; CDR3aa: CASSPWGQGEVNEQFF
d_gene: -; j_gene: TRBJ1-1; v_gene: TRBV6-5; CDR3aa: CASSYSGQGMNTEAFF
d_gene: -; j_gene: TRBJ2-3; v_gene: TRBV19; CDR3aa: CASSMNLLSDTQYF
d_gene: -; j_gene: TRBJ1-2; v_gene: TRBV28; CDR3aa: CASSLLGGLYGYTF
d_gene: TRBD2; j_gene: TRBJ2-3; v_gene: TRBV30; CDR3aa: CAWSRGLAGALLDTQYF
d_gene: -; j_gene: TRBJ1-4; v_gene: TRBV9; CDR3aa: CASSVGPGDYEKLFF
d_gene: -; j_gene: TRBJ1-1; v_gene: TRBV6-1; CDR3aa: CASRGAGNTEAFF
d_gene: -; j_gene: TRBJ2-5; v_gene: TRBV19; CDR3aa: CASNNHRDQETQYF